This T cell receptor beta chain was retrieved from a study of T-cell memory formation after mild COVID-19. A few counts support this clonotype. The germline V and J ends were trimmed by 5 bases and 7 bases, with 20 bases remaining between them. The CDR3 runs to 15 residues. Germline-derived CDR1 and CDR2 are MNHEY and SVGAGI. TCRdb redid the calling of the 5' RACE reads with MiXCR, one entry per CDR3 protein. The data show 470,000 or so distinct CDR3 sequences, around 27% seen once. This TCR derives from an adult woman who had mild COVID-19 (a few samples of this study predate the infection). Cell type and time point are not known. The source material was PBMCs or a T cell subset sorted from them (not recorded which). This chain uses TRBV6-5 with TRBJ2-5, with D perhaps assigned TRBD1 or TRBD2 (5 bases each). The CDR3 loop reads CASSTRSRGEVTQYF. Written as DNA, the CDR3 is TGTGCCAGCAGTACCAGATCAAGGGGAGAGGTGACCCAGTACTTC.